The next 28 T cell receptor beta chains were all read from a single sample in a study of cytomegalovirus exposure and HLA in healthy donors. Primers included in the PCR were 60 Vbeta and 13 Jbeta primers. Libraries were prepared by immunoSEQ multiplex PCR; TCRdb keeps only in-frame clonotypes and omits some of them. The sample holds over 120,000 clones; 80% are singletons and the top ten take 4.5% to 5.5%. Sequencing was performed on PBMCs. The receptors were gathered from a man aged 40-49 years in good health and CMV-seronegative.

V and J are TRBV5-1 and TRBJ2-1, with a tentative D call TRBD2 (6 bases). CDR1 is SGHRS and CDR2 is YFSETQ in the germline V gene. The length of the CDR3 is 15 residues. V was shortened by 9 bases and J by 8 bases, with 24 bases between the two germline ends. The CDR3 region has the DNA TGCGCCAACCCGCCGGGGCTGGGGGAGGCCTATGAGCAGTTCTTC. Translating gives CANPPGLGEAYEQFF.

CDR3 sequence (DNA): TGTGCCAGCAGCTTAATGGCGGGTTATGAAGCTTTCTTT. Translated: CASSLMAGYEAFF. V usage is TRBV7-2 and J usage is TRBJ1-1; D ambiguous. From germline, CDR1 is SGHTA and CDR2 FQGNSA. Trimming pared 2 bases from V and 7 bases from J, leaving 11 bases between. The CDR3 loop spans 13 amino acids.

With respect to this clone: The CDR3 ends on some other residue instead of the conserved phenylalanine or tryptophan, so this is likely a read error. The chain employs TRBV6-6 and TRBJ1-5; D is possibly TRBD1 (5 bases). V lost 11 bases and J 0 bases, leaving 17 bases between the germline ends. Germline CDR1 is MNHNY and CDR2 is SVGAGI (reference sequence). This CDR3 has 15 residues. The CDR3 DNA sequence: TGTGCCTCAAACCGGGTAGGGGATAGCAATCAGCCCCAGCATGTT. It specifies CASNRVGDSNQPQHV.

The V and J genes are TRBV18 and TRBJ1-5; D is unresolved. The length of the CDR3 is 17 residues. The V and J ends lost 0 bases and 1 base respectively, with 13 bases between them. Germline V gene lookup returns CDR1 KGHSH and CDR2 LQKENI. The CDR3 DNA reads as TGTGCCAGCTCACCACCGAATCGCAGGATGAGCAATCAGCCCCAGCATTTT. Its translation: CASSPPNRRMSNQPQHF.

V is TRBV5-6 and J is TRBJ1-1, with D hard to call. This CDR3 region has 11 residues. Germline V CDR1 and CDR2: SGHDT, YYEEEE. Trimming left V 1 base short and J 8 bases short, with 6 bases between. For the CDR3, the DNA is TGTGCCAGCAGCTTGCAGTCCGAAGCTTTCTTT. Protein sequence: CASSLQSEAFF.

The chain employs TRBV6-6 and TRBJ2-5, with 8 bases aligning to TRBD1. Trimming removed 7 bases from V and 2 bases from J; junction bases left unmatched: 9. The CDR3 contains 15 residues. The V gene's germline CDR1 is MNHNY and CDR2 SVGAGI (reference sequence). CDR3 coding DNA: TGTGCCAGCACCACCGTCAGGGGGCGGCAAGAGACCCAGTACTTC. It specifies CASTTVRGRQETQYF.

V gene TRBV5-1 combines with J gene TRBJ1-1; possibly TRBD1 for D (6 bases). V was pared by 4 bases and J by 5 bases, with 21 bases between. From germline, CDR1 is SGHRS and CDR2 YFSETQ. This CDR3 spans 16 amino acids. The CDR3 reads CASSRTGSTIRTEAFF. CDR3 DNA: TGCGCCAGCAGCCGAACAGGGTCTACGATTAGGACTGAAGCTTTCTTT.

CDR3 nucleotides: TGTGCCAGCGTAAGCCAGGGGGCCCCCACAGATACGCAGTATTTT. This sequence encodes CASVSQGAPTDTQYF. The chain couples TRBV2 to TRBJ2-3, with 8 positions matching TRBD1. Trimming took 8 bases from V and 2 from J; bases not matched to a gene: 9. The CDR3 consists of 15 residues. CDR1 and CDR2 from the germline V gene are SNHLY and FYNNEI.

This rearrangement joins TRBV28 to TRBJ1-6; D gene ambiguous. V shed 8 bases and J shed 10 bases, with 18 bases lying between them. Germline V lookup: CDR1 MDHEN, CDR2 SYDVKM. The CDR3 is 14 amino acids. The CDR3 spells CASYIAVGNSPLHF. Written as DNA, the CDR3 is TGTGCCAGCTACATAGCGGTAGGGAACTCACCCCTCCACTTT.

This chain links TRBV9 with TRBJ2-2, with D hard to call. Trimming took 1 base from V and 2 from J, leaving 3 bases between them. There are 13 residues in the CDR3. Germline CDR1 SGDLS, CDR2 YYNGEE. CDR3: CASSVPNTGELFF. The CDR3, as DNA: TGTGCCAGCAGCGTACCTAACACCGGGGAGCTGTTTTTT.

The chain links TRBV18 to TRBJ2-7; D not certain. Germline V lookup: CDR1 KGHSH, CDR2 LQKENI. The CDR3 length is 12 residues. The ends were cut back, 4 bases at V and 7 bases at J, with 11 bases in the middle. CDR3 sequence reads: CASSLMAGEQYF. The DNA for the CDR3 is TGTGCCAGCTCACTCATGGCCGGGGAGCAGTACTTC.

The chain is built from TRBV25-1 and TRBJ1-3; D remains unclear. The CDR3 extends over 12 amino acids. Germline CDR1 and CDR2: MGHDK and SYGVNS. The CDR3 DNA is TGTCCCGGTGTTATCTCTGGAAACACCATATATTTT. It is translated as CPGVISGNTIYF.

The chain uses TRBV6-5 and TRBJ1-6; 9 bases fit TRBD1. The J segment lost 7 bases and the V segment lost 6 bases, leaving 4 bases of the junction unmatched. There are 14 residues in the CDR3. CDR1 MNHEY and CDR2 SVGAGI come from the germline V gene. CDR3 in DNA: TGTGCCAGCAGCTGGACAGGGGCCAATTCACCCCTCCACTTT. Its translation: CASSWTGANSPLHF.

The rearrangement joins TRBV2 to TRBJ1-5; D may be TRBD1 (5 bases). Looked up from germline, CDR1 is SNHLY and CDR2 is FYNNEI. The CDR3 runs to 14 residues. The V and J ends lost 3 bases and 2 bases respectively, with 8 bases between them. This CDR3 reads CASSDRAGNQPQHF. In DNA, the CDR3 is TGTGCCAGCAGTGACAGGGCCGGCAATCAGCCCCAGCATTTT.

The rearrangement joins TRBV30 to TRBJ1-1; tentatively, D is TRBD1 (6 bases). Germline loops: CDR1 GTSNPN, CDR2 SVGIG (reference sequence). V was cut by 3 bases and J by 0 bases, with 17 bases left in between. The CDR3 length is 16 residues. CDR3 region: CAWRRGGLGMNTEAFF. The CDR3 nucleotides are TGTGCCTGGAGGAGGGGGGGATTAGGTATGAACACTGAAGCTTTCTTT.

The rearrangement joins TRBV28 to TRBJ2-5; no clear D gene. CDR1 and CDR2 from the germline V gene are MDHEN and SYDVKM. Trimming cost V 1 base and J 7 bases, with 13 bases left between them. This CDR3 has 14 residues. The CDR3 loop reads CASSLFTPPGTQYF. In DNA form, the CDR3 reads TGTGCCAGCAGTTTATTCACCCCTCCCGGGACCCAGTACTTC.

This clone was found once. This chain joins TRBV7-8 and TRBJ1-2; D may be TRBD1 (5 bases). The V and J ends lost 5 bases and 4 bases respectively, with 14 bases between them. The CDR3 sequence is 14 residues long. The germline CDR1 and CDR2 sequences are SGHVS and FQNEAQ. Here the CDR3 DNA reads TGTGCCAGCAGCCGTCCGGGACTGAGCTATGGCTACACCTTC. Its protein is CASSRPGLSYGYTF.

This chain joins TRBV25-1 and TRBJ1-6; D is undetermined. Between the trimmed V and J ends, which lost 5 bases and 8 bases, there was a span of 16 bases. The CDR3 is 15 residues long. Germline CDR1 is MGHDK and CDR2 is SYGVNS. CDR3 nucleotides: TGTGCCAGCAGTTTTGGAGACCGAAATCATTCACCCCTCCACTTT. This translates into CASSFGDRNHSPLHF.

This chain joins TRBV4-2 and TRBJ1-3; D is unresolved. Germline assignment: CDR1 LGHNA and CDR2 YNFKEQ. This CDR3 is 14 amino acids long. Trimming removed 0 bases from V and 0 bases from J, with 3 bases in between. The CDR3 protein is CASSQEHSGNTIYF. CDR3 nucleotides: TGTGCCAGCAGCCAAGAACACTCTGGAAACACCATATATTTT.

V is TRBV19 and J is TRBJ1-2; D remains unclear. The CDR3 has 14 residues. Germline CDR1 and CDR2: LNHDA and SQIVND (reference sequence). Deletions cut 0 bases from V and 6 bases from J, with 11 bases between. The CDR3, as DNA: TGTGCCAGTAGTATAGATTTTGGCGGGAATGGCTACACCTTC. Its translation: CASSIDFGGNGYTF.

The chain employs TRBV11-2 and TRBJ2-3; D remains unclear. Germline V gene data show CDR1 as SGHAT and CDR2 as FQNNGV. The CDR3 consists of 11 residues. Trimming left V 3 bases short and J 6 bases short, with 4 bases between. The CDR3 loop is CASSFGDTQYF. The CDR3 bases are TGTGCCAGCAGCTTCGGGGATACGCAGTATTTT.

CDR3 in amino acids: CASSPLGGQNYEKLFF. Here the CDR3 DNA reads TGCGCCAGCAGCCCACTTGGTGGACAGAACTACGAAAAACTGTTTTTT. This chain joins TRBV5-1 and TRBJ1-4, with TRBD1 as a possible D gene (6 bases). The CDR3 is 16 residues long. The V gene lost 4 bases and the J gene lost 8 bases, with 21 bases spanning the gap. Per the germline V gene, CDR1 is SGHRS and CDR2 is YFSETQ.

V usage is TRBV6-6 and J usage is TRBJ1-6, with 10 nucleotides matching TRBD1. The germline V gene has CDR1 MNHNY and CDR2 SVGAGI (reference sequence). The CDR3 spans 14 residues. V lost 7 bases, J lost 9 bases, and 6 bases stayed unmatched. The CDR3 DNA is TGTGCCAGCACCTTCGGGGACAGGGGTTCACCCCTCCACTTT. It encodes CASTFGDRGSPLHF.

CDR3 DNA sequence: TGTGCCAGCAGTTTCCTAGCGGGCTCCTACAATGAGCAGTTCTTC. It specifies CASSFLAGSYNEQFF. This chain links TRBV6-4 with TRBJ2-1; 8 bases match TRBD2. The CDR3 runs to 15 residues. V was clipped by 5 bases and J by 0 bases; unmatched bases: 3. Germline V gene lookup returns CDR1 MRHNA and CDR2 SNTAGT.

The chain employs TRBV6-6 and TRBJ2-5; 7 bases line up with TRBD1. The J call may be mistaken, given a closer DNA end match to TRBJ2-7. This CDR3 comprises 13 residues. Germline CDR1 and CDR2: MNHNY and SVGAGI (reference sequence). CDR3 sequence reads: CASSWDSEFEQYF. In DNA form, the CDR3 reads TGTGCCAGCAGCTGGGACAGCGAGTTCGAGCAGTACTTC.

The chain employs TRBV7-9 and TRBJ2-2, with TRBD1 identical over 7 bases. Germline values: CDR1 SEHNR, CDR2 FQNEAQ (reference sequence). There are 19 residues in the CDR3. J lost 1 base, V lost 1 base, and 12 bases had no gene match. The CDR3 loop reads CASSLDGNRGGLNTGELFF. CDR3 nucleotide sequence: TGTGCCAGCAGCTTAGATGGAAACCGAGGGGGCCTGAACACCGGGGAGCTGTTTTTT.

Ten or more counts support this clone. The rearrangement joins TRBV7-2 to TRBJ2-7; no definite D call. This CDR3 has 13 amino acids. V shed 3 bases and J shed 5 bases, with 11 bases lying between them. Per germline, CDR1 SGHTA and CDR2 FQGNSA. CDR3 nucleotides: TGTGCCAGCAGCTTTATGAACAGTCACGAGCAGTACTTC. This encodes CASSFMNSHEQYF.

The V gene is TRBV12-5, the J gene TRBJ2-1; 9 bases are shared with TRBD1. J gave up 10 bases and V 4 bases, and 8 bases lay outside the gene matches. Germline V gene lookup returns CDR1 LGHNT and CDR2 FRNRAP. CDR3 length: 14 residues. In nucleotides, the CDR3 is TGTGCTAGTGGTTCTCGACAGGGGGAACGCGAGCAGTTCTTC. It translates to CASGSRQGEREQFF.